This T cell receptor (beta chain) was observed in a study of T cells in Graves' hyperthyroidism and ophthalmopathy. Background on the study: It was at initial diagnosis, before any treatment, that peripheral blood was collected.

This clonotype has just one count. The TCR beta CDR3 regions underwent amplification using RNA transcripts as the source. The study used the HTBI primer set for a first-round RT-PCR of the TCR CDR3. TCRdb ran MiXCR on the multiplex PCR reads and lists one entry per CDR3 protein. The sample lists around 800,000 distinct CDR3 sequences, about 38% occurring once. This CDR3 spans 13 amino acids. Trimming removed 6 bases from V and 3 bases from J; junction bases left unmatched: 5. The germline V gene has CDR1 KGHSH and CDR2 LQKENI. Material for sequencing was blood. This clonotype was obtained from a man aged 18 to 35 with Graves' hyperthyroidism. The chain recombines TRBV18 with TRBJ2-7, with 7 bases matching TRBD2. This chain's CDR3 is CASSTSSYYEQYF. As DNA, the CDR3 is TGTGCCAGCTCGACTAGCTCATACTACGAGCAGTACTTC.